Many counts were recorded for the clone carrying this T cell receptor beta chain. The data derive from a study of technical replicates of blood from a handful of donors. This CDR3 has 13 amino acids. CDR1 MRHNA and CDR2 SNTAGT come from the germline V gene. V lost 2 bases and J 8 bases, leaving 10 bases between the germline ends. Repertoires were generated with immunoSEQ multiplex PCR, while TCRdb's copy carries only in-frame clones and drops some. The sample holds some 82,000 clones, about 93% seen once. This chain links TRBV6-4 with TRBJ2-1; D is undetermined. Sequencing was carried out using T cells isolated from PBMCs. This clonotype was sampled from a human donor in good health. CDR3 in amino acids: CASSDRWLDEQFF. The CDR3 DNA sequence: TGTGCCAGCAGTGACAGGTGGCTAGATGAGCAGTTCTTC.